The text below deals with one T cell receptor (beta chain). Its cognate antigen is unknown. The ends lost 6 bases at V and 8 bases at J; junction bases unmatched: 6. Germline CDR1 and CDR2: SGHAT and FQNNGV. The CDR3 contains 13 residues. This entry is derived from a study of beta chain features in type 1 diabetes. General study points: People with Type 1 diabetes carried modestly yet significantly shorter TCRB CDR3s in all four CD4+ subsets.

The isolated RNA, all of it, was reverse transcribed, so expressed TCRB transcripts were what got sequenced. Sequencing used immunoSEQ multiplex PCR; TCRdb keeps in-frame clones, though not all of them. Among a few hundred thousand clones listed, 9.6% were seen once. Sequenced material: central memory CD4+ T cells from blood. The V call is TRBV11-2, the J call TRBJ1-2, with 10 bases fitting TRBD1. The receptor's source is a man aged 30-40 years with type 1 diabetes. The CDR3 sequence: CASSRDRGNGYTF. Written as DNA, the CDR3 is TGTGCCAGCAGTCGGGACAGGGGAAACGGCTACACCTTC.